One and the same sample provided the 5 T cell receptor beta chains below, sequenced in a study of regulatory T cells in long-lasting Graves disease. Time point described: persistent/refractory GD, antithyroid drugs over 5 years with positive TRAb. Preparation of the TCR library used RNA extracted from PBMCs. With iRepertoire HTBI primers and Arm-PCR of CDR3 regions, TCR beta libraries were built. MiXCR, applied by TCRdb to the multiplex PCR reads, yields one record per CDR3 protein. The sample includes roughly 300,000 distinct CDR3 sequences, roughly 21% of them seen just once. The source material was peripheral blood mononuclear cells (PBMCs), sampled when the disease was refractory, from a patient treated with antithyroid drugs. Every receptor here comes from a female donor with Graves disease.

This clonotype was seen repeatedly, ten times or more. The chain combines TRBV18 with TRBJ2-7; 9 nucleotides line up with TRBD1. The CDR3 spans 15 residues. Germline V gene lookup returns CDR1 KGHSH and CDR2 LQKENI. Trimming at V came to 2 bases and at J to 1 base, leaving 3 bases not matched to a gene. The CDR3: CASSPGGTGSYEQYF. For the CDR3, the DNA is TGTGCCAGCTCACCAGGAGGGACAGGGTCCTACGAGCAGTACTTC.

In this sample, this clonotype turned up a few times. The chain recombines TRBV3-1 with TRBJ1-6; 8 bases line up with TRBD1. Trimming cost V 3 bases and J 7 bases; bases outside gene matches: 5. This CDR3 is built from 15 residues. Germline V gives CDR1 LGHDT, CDR2 YNNKEL (reference sequence). The CDR3 reads CASSQGQARNSPLHF. CDR3 coding DNA: TGTGCCAGCAGCCAGGGACAGGCCCGGAATTCACCCCTCCACTTT.

This clonotype was detected a few times. This chain joins TRBV27 and TRBJ2-7; 7 nucleotides match TRBD1. Unmatched junction bases numbered 8, after V lost 2 bases and J lost 7 bases. The CDR3 runs to 14 residues. The germline CDR1 and CDR2 sequences are MNHEY and SMNVEV (reference sequence). The DNA for the CDR3 is TGTGCCAGCAGTTTAGGGGACAGCCCCTTTGAGCAGTACTTC. It is translated as CASSLGDSPFEQYF.

This clonotype was seen ten or more times. This chain connects TRBV6-2 or TRBV6-3 to TRBJ1-4, with D perhaps TRBD1 (5 bases). V was trimmed by 8 bases and J by 0 bases, leaving 13 bases between them. The CDR3 is 15 residues long. The germline V gene encodes CDR1 MNHEY and CDR2 SVGEGT. The CDR3 spells CASRRDGTTNEKLFF. The CDR3 DNA is TGTGCCAGCCGGCGGGACGGAACAACTAATGAAAAACTGTTTTTT.

With regard to this clonotype: A much larger clone lies a single base off, so this may be a read error. V usage is TRBV6-8 and J usage is TRBJ1-2; D is uncertain. Germline loops: CDR1 MNHGY, CDR2 SAAAGT. The CDR3 totals 17 residues. Trimming removed 8 bases at V and 3 bases at J, with 25 bases between. CDR3 bases: TGTGCCAGCTCCTCTCCCCGGGTTAGGACGGACCACTATGGCTACACCTTC. Its protein product is CASSSPRVRTDHYGYTF.